These T cell receptor beta chains were read from a single sample in a study of blood T cell repertoires in COVID-19. TCRdb's table, derived via immunoSEQ multiplex PCR, lists solely in-frame clones and lacks some. This sample has more than 150,000 clones, with approximately 87% found just once. The specimen sequenced was peripheral blood. These receptors originate from a woman between 18 and 30 years old who had recovered from COVID-19. Each CDR3 is given with its conserved first and last residue. D genes are given only for firm matches. Clone size is given for some rows only: seen once, a few or many times, or a class if the clone is expanded.

CDR3 DNA: TGTGCCATCAGTGAGTCTTACGGGACAAGCTATGGCTACACCTTC
CDR3 protein: CAISESYGTSYGYTF
J gene: TRBJ1-2
clone size: -
D gene: -
V gene: TRBV10-3

CDR3 DNA: TGTGCCAGCAGCCGGAGACAGGGGCATAGAGGCAATCAGCCCCAGCATTTT
CDR3 protein: CASSRRQGHRGNQPQHF
J gene: TRBJ1-5
clone size: -
D gene: TRBD1
V gene: TRBV5-4

CDR3 DNA: TGTGCCAGCAAACCGGACAGTCTCTATGGCTACACCTTC
CDR3 protein: CASKPDSLYGYTF
J gene: TRBJ1-2
clone size: -
D gene: -
V gene: TRBV6-5

CDR3 DNA: TGCGCCAGCAGCCAAGAAGTCTTTCAGGGGATTAGCTCCTATAATTCACCCCTCCACTTT
CDR3 protein: CASSQEVFQGISSYNSPLHF
J gene: TRBJ1-6
clone size: -
D gene: -
V gene: TRBV4-1

CDR3 DNA: TGTGCCAGCAGCGAACCTAACGACAATGAGCAGTTCTTC
CDR3 protein: CASSEPNDNEQFF
J gene: TRBJ2-1
clone size: once
D gene: -
V gene: TRBV7-2

CDR3 DNA: TGTGCCAGCAGCCCGGGACAGCCAGGATGGACCCAGTACTTC
CDR3 protein: CASSPGQPGWTQYF
J gene: TRBJ2-5
clone size: -
D gene: TRBD1
V gene: TRBV14

CDR3 DNA: TGTGCCAGCAGCTTGGGGACAGTGAACACCGGGGAGCTGTTTTTT
CDR3 protein: CASSLGTVNTGELFF
J gene: TRBJ2-2
clone size: -
D gene: TRBD1
V gene: TRBV11-3

CDR3 DNA: TGCGCCAGCAGCCAAGATACAGGGGACCCTGAAGCTTTCTTT
CDR3 protein: CASSQDTGDPEAFF
J gene: TRBJ1-1
clone size: -
D gene: TRBD1
V gene: TRBV4-3

CDR3 DNA: TGTGCCAGCAGCTTTACAGGGGTGGTCGGGGAGCTGTTTTTT
CDR3 protein: CASSFTGVVGELFF
J gene: TRBJ2-2
clone size: -
D gene: TRBD1
V gene: TRBV7-2

CDR3 DNA: TGCGCCAGCAGCTTGACTTCTGGGGGGACAGATACGCAGTATTTT
CDR3 protein: CASSLTSGGTDTQYF
J gene: TRBJ2-3
clone size: -
D gene: -
V gene: TRBV5-1

CDR3 DNA: TGTGCCAGCAGCCTCTACAGGGGCGAGAGCGAGACCCAGTACTTC
CDR3 protein: CASSLYRGESETQYF
J gene: TRBJ2-5
clone size: -
D gene: TRBD1
V gene: TRBV14

CDR3 DNA: TGTGCCAGCAGCCCCGGGGGGCGCGACACTGAAGCTTTCTTT
CDR3 protein: CASSPGGRDTEAFF
J gene: TRBJ1-1
clone size: -
D gene: -
V gene: TRBV6-5

CDR3 DNA: TGTGCCAGCAGTTACACAGGGGGGGGCACTGAAGCTTTCTTT
CDR3 protein: CASSYTGGGTEAFF
J gene: TRBJ1-1
clone size: -
D gene: TRBD1
V gene: TRBV6-5

CDR3 DNA: TGCGCCAGCAGCCAAGAAGCAAGGGGACCCCAGCATTTT
CDR3 protein: CASSQEARGPQHF
J gene: TRBJ1-5
clone size: -
D gene: -
V gene: TRBV4-3

CDR3 DNA: TGTGCCAGCAGCTTAGTCGTAGCCGCCTACAATGAGCAGTTCTTC
CDR3 protein: CASSLVVAAYNEQFF
J gene: TRBJ2-1
clone size: -
D gene: -
V gene: TRBV7-2

CDR3 DNA: TGTGCCAGCAGCCCCCCGAGCTCCTACGAGCAGTACTTC
CDR3 protein: CASSPPSSYEQYF
J gene: TRBJ2-7
clone size: -
D gene: -
V gene: TRBV7-2

CDR3 DNA: TGTGCCAGCAGCCGTACGAGTTCCGGCTACAATGAGCAGTTCTTC
CDR3 protein: CASSRTSSGYNEQFF
J gene: TRBJ2-1
clone size: -
D gene: -
V gene: TRBV7-6

CDR3 DNA: TGTGCCAGCTCACCATCAAGGGGCGTCTATGGCTACACCTTC
CDR3 protein: CASSPSRGVYGYTF
J gene: TRBJ1-2
clone size: -
D gene: -
V gene: TRBV18

CDR3 DNA: TGTGCCAGTAGTCCCCGGACTAGCGGGAGCTACAATGAGCAGTTCTTC
CDR3 protein: CASSPRTSGSYNEQFF
J gene: TRBJ2-1
clone size: -
D gene: TRBD2
V gene: TRBV19

CDR3 DNA: TGCGCCAGCAGCCATTACAGGGATCAGGGTTCACCCCTCCACTTT
CDR3 protein: CASSHYRDQGSPLHF
J gene: TRBJ1-6
clone size: -
D gene: -
V gene: TRBV4-3

CDR3 DNA: TGTGCCACCAGTAACCCACCCGGGACTAGCGGGGGGGATGAGCAGTTCTTC
CDR3 protein: CATSNPPGTSGGDEQFF
J gene: TRBJ2-1
clone size: -
D gene: TRBD2
V gene: TRBV24-1

CDR3 DNA: TGTGCCAGCAGTTTTACAGGGTTGGATGAAAAACTGTTTTTT
CDR3 protein: CASSFTGLDEKLFF
J gene: TRBJ1-4
clone size: -
D gene: -
V gene: TRBV6-6

CDR3 DNA: TGTGCCAGCAGCTTAGAAGCGGGAAACGACAATGAGCAGTTCTTC
CDR3 protein: CASSLEAGNDNEQFF
J gene: TRBJ2-1
clone size: -
D gene: TRBD2
V gene: TRBV7-9

CDR3 DNA: TGCGCCAGCAGCTTGGGGCTGCCCACAGATACGCAGTATTTT
CDR3 protein: CASSLGLPTDTQYF
J gene: TRBJ2-3
clone size: once
D gene: -
V gene: TRBV5-1

CDR3 DNA: TGTGCCAGCAGCTTTCCATTGTCCCCCTCTGGAAACACCATATATTTT
CDR3 protein: CASSFPLSPSGNTIYF
J gene: TRBJ1-3
clone size: -
D gene: -
V gene: TRBV21-1

CDR3 DNA: TGTGCCAGCAGCCCCGGGACAGGGGGAGCGGAGACCCAGTACTTC
CDR3 protein: CASSPGTGGAETQYF
J gene: TRBJ2-5
clone size: -
D gene: TRBD1
V gene: TRBV7-3

CDR3 DNA: TGTGCCAGCAGTCTCGACAGGGGGAATGAGCAGTTCTTC
CDR3 protein: CASSLDRGNEQFF
J gene: TRBJ2-1
clone size: -
D gene: TRBD1
V gene: TRBV2

CDR3 DNA: TGTGCCAGCAGCTCCCCGAATAGGGACACCAGCGTGACCCAGTACTTC
CDR3 protein: CASSSPNRDTSVTQYF
J gene: TRBJ2-5
clone size: -
D gene: -
V gene: TRBV7-9

CDR3 DNA: TGCAGCGCCGAACAGGGGAACACTGAAGCTTTCTTT
CDR3 protein: CSAEQGNTEAFF
J gene: TRBJ1-1
clone size: -
D gene: -
V gene: TRBV29-1

CDR3 DNA: TGCGCCAGCAGGGGGGACAGGTTCGCGAACACCGGGGAGCTGTTTTTT
CDR3 protein: CASRGDRFANTGELFF
J gene: TRBJ2-2
clone size: -
D gene: TRBD1
V gene: TRBV5-1

CDR3 DNA: TGTGCCAGCAGCTTGGGGGGACAAATCTATGGCTACACCTTC
CDR3 protein: CASSLGGQIYGYTF
J gene: TRBJ1-2
clone size: -
D gene: -
V gene: TRBV5-4

CDR3 DNA: TGTGCCAGCAGTCAAGGACTAGCGGGACACACAGATACGCAGTATTTT
CDR3 protein: CASSQGLAGHTDTQYF
J gene: TRBJ2-3
clone size: -
D gene: TRBD2
V gene: TRBV6-1

CDR3 DNA: TGTGCCAGCAGCTTAACAGGGGACACTGAAGCTTTCTTT
CDR3 protein: CASSLTGDTEAFF
J gene: TRBJ1-1
clone size: -
D gene: TRBD1
V gene: TRBV7-9

CDR3 DNA: TGTGCCAGCAGCCGCACCGGGACAGGGGATTCACCCCTCCACTTT
CDR3 protein: CASSRTGTGDSPLHF
J gene: TRBJ1-6
clone size: few
D gene: TRBD1
V gene: TRBV7-3

CDR3 DNA: TGTGCCAGCAGTCACCGGGACAGTCTCGGAGCCTCCTACGAGCAGTACTTC
CDR3 protein: CASSHRDSLGASYEQYF
J gene: TRBJ2-7
clone size: -
D gene: TRBD1
V gene: TRBV5-8

CDR3 DNA: TGTGCCAGCAGCTTAGTGGGACAGGGCCCCGAGCAGTACTTC
CDR3 protein: CASSLVGQGPEQYF
J gene: TRBJ2-7
clone size: -
D gene: TRBD1
V gene: TRBV7-9

CDR3 DNA: TGTGCCAGCAGCCAACTAGCGGTGAGCACAGATACGCAGTATTTT
CDR3 protein: CASSQLAVSTDTQYF
J gene: TRBJ2-3
clone size: -
D gene: TRBD2
V gene: TRBV5-6

CDR3 DNA: TGTGCCAGCTCACAGGTGGGACTAGCGGGAGATGAGCAGTTCTTC
CDR3 protein: CASSQVGLAGDEQFF
J gene: TRBJ2-1
clone size: -
D gene: TRBD2
V gene: TRBV18

CDR3 DNA: TGTGCCAGCAGCTCCCAGGGCAATGGCTACACCTTC
CDR3 protein: CASSSQGNGYTF
J gene: TRBJ1-2
clone size: few
D gene: -
V gene: TRBV9

CDR3 DNA: TGTGCCAGCAGTGGGACAGGGAAGACTGAAGCTTTCTTT
CDR3 protein: CASSGTGKTEAFF
J gene: TRBJ1-1
clone size: once
D gene: TRBD1
V gene: TRBV25-1

CDR3 DNA: TGCGCCAGCAGCCGGGGAGGGACTAGCGACAGGGATGAGCAGTTCTTC
CDR3 protein: CASSRGGTSDRDEQFF
J gene: TRBJ2-1
clone size: few
D gene: TRBD2
V gene: TRBV4-1

CDR3 DNA: TGTGCCAGTTCCGATGCAGCCCCTCGACGGACTAGCGGGAGGGCCGTAAGTTACAATGAGCAGTTCTTC
CDR3 protein: CASSDAAPRRTSGRAVSYNEQFF
J gene: TRBJ2-1
clone size: -
D gene: TRBD2
V gene: TRBV19

CDR3 DNA: TGTGCCTGGAGTCGGAACACTGAAGCTTTCTTT
CDR3 protein: CAWSRNTEAFF
J gene: TRBJ1-1
clone size: -
D gene: -
V gene: TRBV30

CDR3 DNA: TGTGCCAGCAGCCGGACAGGGGATTCCACAGATACGCAGTATTTT
CDR3 protein: CASSRTGDSTDTQYF
J gene: TRBJ2-3
clone size: -
D gene: TRBD1
V gene: TRBV5-4

CDR3 DNA: TGTGCCAGCAGCTCCTCGGTCATTGGAAACACCATATATTTT
CDR3 protein: CASSSSVIGNTIYF
J gene: TRBJ1-3
clone size: -
D gene: -
V gene: TRBV7-2